This T cell receptor beta chain was obtained from a study of shared clonotypes between healthy human individuals. Germline CDR1 reads WSHSY; CDR2 reads SAAADI. This CDR3 is 12 amino acids long. V gave up 3 bases and J gave up 8 bases, with 10 bases separating them. Terminally differentiated effector memory CD45RA+ cells were excluded by CCR7 positive selection of CD45RO-negative cells. Whole-study results and caveats: Naive subsets generally had larger estimated richness than memory subsets.

Some clones are missing from TCRdb's copy, which holds only in-frame ones; the method was immunoSEQ multiplex PCR. The sample records roughly 890,000 clones, almost 95% being singletons. About this clone: What it binds is not known.

Specimen: naive CD8+ T cells sorted from blood. This clonotype originated in a man aged 30 to 39 in good health. V and J are TRBV10-2 and TRBJ1-2; D remains ambiguous. The CDR3 spells CASSDVIGGYTF. CDR3 DNA: TGCGCCAGCAGTGATGTCATCGGGGGCTACACCTTC.